A selection of T cell receptor beta chains follows, all from one sample in a study of T-cell reconstitution after alpha-beta-depleted transplantation in children. From the PCR reads, TCRdb called clonotypes with MiXCR, one entry per CDR3 protein. The repertoire includes about 280,000 distinct CDR3 sequences, about 9.9% of them detected once, and around a quarter sits in the top ten. This specimen consisted of peripheral blood, obtained 180 days after TCRalphabeta/CD19-depleted stem cell transplant. Receptor source: a male patient between 2 and 10 years old who had a stem cell transplant for chronic granulomatous disease, so the T cells may come from the graft donor. CDR3s leave out the opening cysteine and the closing phenylalanine or tryptophan. The order of the fields is J gene, clone size, D gene, V gene, CDR3 protein. D genes are given only for firm matches. Size is stated for part of the rows, as once, few or many counts, or as a class when the clone is expanded.

TRBJ2-1 | many | TRBD2 | TRBV10-1 | ASSQASGSHEQF
TRBJ1-4 | many | NA | TRBV7-2 | ASSPTRVRTEKLF
TRBJ1-1 | few | NA | TRBV10-1 | ASSDLRYETEQNTEAF
TRBJ2-1 | NA | NA | TRBV20-1 | CASGTGERSYNEQF
TRBJ2-3 | many | TRBD1 | TRBV12-5 | ASGSTGETDTQY
TRBJ2-2 | many | TRBD1 | TRBV20-1 | SARTGGSGTGELF
TRBJ2-5 | many | NA | TRBV5-1 | ASSLGTEETQY
TRBJ2-1 | many | TRBD2 | TRBV5-1 | ASGLAGASYNEQF
TRBJ2-7 | many | NA | TRBV9 | ASSQGGAIDEQY
TRBJ2-1 | many | NA | TRBV30 | AWTPGDSYNEQF
TRBJ2-5 | NA | NA | TRBV7-9 | ASSLPVQETQY
TRBJ2-4 | many | NA | TRBV6-5 | ASSYGGRGGTQY
TRBJ1-5 | NA | NA | TRBV12-3/TRBV12-4 | ASSFQAVNQPQH
TRBJ2-7 | many | NA | TRBV28 | ASSLDSWQDSYEQY
TRBJ2-1 | many | TRBD1 | TRBV3-1 | ASSHLPGQGLDEQF
TRBJ2-5 | many | NA | TRBV7-9 | ASNPPQGVGTQY
TRBJ1-5 | NA | NA | TRBV18 | ASSPLPSMGYSNQPQH
TRBJ1-2 | many | NA | TRBV5-6 | ASSLGGLRPNYGYT
TRBJ2-7 | many | NA | TRBV7-2 | ASSLVEYEQY
TRBJ2-2 | few | TRBD1 | TRBV11-2 | ASSLVWRDRDGGELF
TRBJ2-1 | few | NA | TRBV28 | ASSPPWENEQF
TRBJ2-7 | NA | TRBD1 | TRBV2 | ASKGQGEYEQY
TRBJ2-7 | many | TRBD1 | TRBV20-1 | SARDSGQSNYEQY
TRBJ2-1 | many | TRBD2 | TRBV20-1 | SAYPLAGNEQF
TRBJ2-1 | once | NA | TRBV3-1 | ASSPGSANEQF
TRBJ1-1 | many | TRBD1 | TRBV11-2 | ASSLGRGHTEAF
TRBJ2-1 | many | NA | TRBV12-3/TRBV12-4 | ASSPQGSNEQF
TRBJ2-3 | many | NA | TRBV10-3 | AISGDEYVDTQY
TRBJ2-5 | many | TRBD2 | TRBV5-1 | ASSLVGGTVETQY